This T cell receptor beta chain was retrieved from a study of T cells in Graves' hyperthyroidism and ophthalmopathy. Looked up from germline, CDR1 is SGDLS and CDR2 is YYNGEE. This CDR3 has 15 residues. Between the trimmed V and J ends, which lost 3 bases and 1 base, there was a span of 10 bases. RNA transcripts served as the template for amplifying TCR beta CDR3 regions. The HTBI set primed first-round TCR CDR3 RT-PCR. TCRdb redid the calling of the multiplex PCR reads with MiXCR, one entry per CDR3 protein. The repertoire holds roughly 300,000 distinct CDR3 sequences, with 11% to 15% as singletons. The receptor's source is a woman aged 30 to 39 with Graves' hyperthyroidism. Sequencing was performed on blood. The V gene is TRBV9, the J gene TRBJ1-4, with a weak D call TRBD1 (6 bases). The CDR3: CASSGRGQTNEKLFF. The CDR3 DNA follows: TGTGCCAGCAGCGGGAGGGGACAAACTAATGAAAAACTGTTTTTT.